This paragraph covers one TCR beta chain sequence. The antigen is not known. The sample is drawn from a study of B cell selection in AIRE deficiency. Study outcomes and limitations: Around 30% of healthy-shared Treg TCRbeta sequences appeared in patient Tconv cells.

The regulatory T cell sort gate was CD4+CD25hiCD127low/negative. Sequencing used immunoSEQ multiplex PCR; TCRdb keeps in-frame clones, though not all of them. The data contain approximately 24,000 clones, around 92% of them singletons. Germline CDR1 and CDR2: ENHRY and SYGVKD. The CDR3 has 16 residues. Trimming took 3 bases from V and 4 from J; bases not matched to a gene: 10. The origin of this receptor is a human donor in good health. The chain recombines TRBV10-3 with TRBJ2-7, with 9 bases aligning to TRBD2. Sequenced sample: CD4+CD25+ Tregs sorted from PBMCs. CDR3 sequence reads: CAISDRSGGRSYEQYF. The CDR3 bases are TGTGCCATCAGTGACCGTAGCGGGGGCCGATCTTACGAGCAGTACTTC.